This T cell receptor (beta chain) stems from a study of breast tumors, draining lymph nodes, adjacent tissues. The lymph nodes were axillary draining lymph nodes from breast cancer patients. The CDR3 has 14 residues. V lost 4 bases, J lost 7 bases, and 15 bases lay in between. Germline V lookup: CDR1 KGHDR, CDR2 SFDVKD. The table lists this clonotype with many counts. Its target is unknown. TCRdb reprocessed the multiplex PCR reads with MiXCR, giving one entry per CDR3 protein. The profile shows about 130,000 distinct CDR3 sequences, 20% of them singletons. Study-wide results and caveats: Compared with lymph nodes, tumors were less diverse; compared with nontumor tissue, more.

The clonotype originates from a female donor with breast cancer. Some clones in this sample may be carry-over from other donors' samples. The J gene is TRBJ1-2, the V gene TRBV24-1, with D maybe TRBD1 (5 bases). Sequencing used axillary lymph node tissue. DNA for the CDR3: TGTGCCACCAGTGACCAACTGACAGTGGGTGGCTACACCTTC. Its translation: CATSDQLTVGGYTF.